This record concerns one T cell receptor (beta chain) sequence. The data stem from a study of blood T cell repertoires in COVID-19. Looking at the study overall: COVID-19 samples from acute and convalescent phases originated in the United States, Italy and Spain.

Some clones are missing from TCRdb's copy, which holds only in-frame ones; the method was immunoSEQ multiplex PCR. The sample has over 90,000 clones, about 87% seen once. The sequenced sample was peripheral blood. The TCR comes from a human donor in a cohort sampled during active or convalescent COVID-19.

The CDR3 region has the DNA TGTGCCACCAGTGATTTAACTAGCCAGGAGAATGAGCAGTTCTTC. Protein: CATSDLTSQENEQFF. This chain uses TRBV24-1 with TRBJ2-1; perhaps TRBD2 as D (6 bases). This CDR3 is built from 15 residues. Trimming stripped 1 base from V and 7 bases from J, with 13 bases between. Looked up from germline, CDR1 is KGHDR and CDR2 is SFDVKD.